This paragraph reports one T cell receptor beta chain. This sample is part of a study of blood T cell repertoires in COVID-19. Per the germline V gene, CDR1 is KGHDR and CDR2 is SFDVKD. The CDR3 is 18 residues long. V lost 1 base to trimming and J lost 7 bases; unmatched junction nucleotides: 9. TCRdb's table, derived via immunoSEQ multiplex PCR, lists solely in-frame clones and lacks some. The sample consists of around 250,000 clones, approximately 89% of them appearing once. Sequencing used PBMCs or T cells enriched from blood (not recorded which). The sequence came from a woman in her forties with acute COVID-19. This chain joins TRBV24-1 and TRBJ2-1; the match to TRBD2 covers 13 bases. CDR3 sequence (DNA): TGTGCCACCAGTGATTTAGGACTAGCGGGAGATTTCGGGAATGAGCAGTTCTTC. Translated: CATSDLGLAGDFGNEQFF.